Sequencing of this T cell receptor beta chain was carried out in a study of cytomegalovirus exposure and HLA in healthy donors. The PCR made use of 60 Vbeta and 13 Jbeta primers. Measured with immunoSEQ multiplex PCR; TCRdb has only the in-frame clones, and not every one. Here the sample spans 75,000 to 80,000 clones, just over 70% being singletons. Germline V CDR1 and CDR2: MNHNS, SASEGT. V was trimmed by 6 bases and J by 0 bases, leaving 12 bases between them. This CDR3 spans 14 amino acids. This clone was detected once. The sample taken for sequencing was PBMCs. The sequence came from a man aged 55 to 69 in good health and CMV-seropositive. The chain has TRBV6-1 and TRBJ2-7; unclear D gene. The CDR3 DNA follows: TGTGCCAGCAGAACGCTATACGTCTCCTACGAGCAGTACTTC. This encodes CASRTLYVSYEQYF.